The following is a TCR beta chain sequence with its context. CDR1 and CDR2 (germline): LGHDT, YNNKEL (reference sequence). The CDR3 has 13 amino acids. The V end lost 3 bases, the J end lost 6 bases, and 10 bases lay between the germline ends. This entry comes from a study of blood T cell repertoires in COVID-19. Turning to the study itself: Specimens from acute and convalescent COVID-19 originated in the United States, Italy and Spain. The cDNA or gDNA used as material had been derived from T cells, B-cell-depleted T cells, or PBMCs.

In the source study's methods: The authors estimated nucleated cell counts from reference gene primer amplification. This table comes from immunoSEQ multiplex PCR, and its TCRdb copy is limited to in-frame clones, with some not included. V, J and clone size derive from that table, while D and trimming were established from the DNA sequence. The sample comprises about 160,000 clones, about 85% of which are singletons, and roughly 5.4% rests with the top ten. Seattle cases were enrolled at active infection and followed longitudinally. Sequencing used peripheral blood. The sequence came from a woman aged 50 to 65 with COVID-19, enrolled during active disease. The V and J genes are TRBV3-1 (or the pseudogene TRBV3-2) and TRBJ2-3; TRBD2 might be the D (5 bases). CDR3 sequence (DNA): TGTGCCAGCAGCCATTCAACGGGGGATACGCAGTATTTT. It translates to CASSHSTGDTQYF.